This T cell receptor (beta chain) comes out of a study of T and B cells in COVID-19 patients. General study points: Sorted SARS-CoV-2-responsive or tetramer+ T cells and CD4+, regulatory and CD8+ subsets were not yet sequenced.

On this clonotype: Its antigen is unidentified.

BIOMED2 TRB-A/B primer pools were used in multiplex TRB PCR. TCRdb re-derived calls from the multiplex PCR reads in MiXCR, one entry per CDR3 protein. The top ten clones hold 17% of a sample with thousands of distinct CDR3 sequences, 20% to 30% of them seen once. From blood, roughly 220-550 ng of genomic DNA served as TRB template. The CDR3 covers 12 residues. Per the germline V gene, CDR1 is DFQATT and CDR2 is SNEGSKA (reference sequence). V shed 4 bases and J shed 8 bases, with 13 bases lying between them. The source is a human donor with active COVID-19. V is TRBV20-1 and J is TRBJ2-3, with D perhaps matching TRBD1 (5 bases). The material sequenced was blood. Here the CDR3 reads CSATDWGGTQYF. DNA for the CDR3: TGCAGTGCTACCGATTGGGGCGGTACGCAGTATTTT.